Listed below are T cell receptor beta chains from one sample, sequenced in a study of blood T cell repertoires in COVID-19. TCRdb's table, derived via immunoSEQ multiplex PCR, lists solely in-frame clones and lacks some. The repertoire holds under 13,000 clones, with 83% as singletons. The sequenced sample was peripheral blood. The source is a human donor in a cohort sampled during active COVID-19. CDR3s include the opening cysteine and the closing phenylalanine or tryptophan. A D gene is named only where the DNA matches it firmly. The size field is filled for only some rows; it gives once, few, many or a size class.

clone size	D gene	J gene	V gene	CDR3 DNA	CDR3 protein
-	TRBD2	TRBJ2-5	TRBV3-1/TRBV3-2	TGTGCCAGCAGCCAAGCACTAGCGGGAAGGGGAGAGACCCAGTACTTC	CASSQALAGRGETQYF
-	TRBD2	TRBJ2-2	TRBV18	TGTGCCAGCTCAGTAGCGGGAGAAGGGACCGGCGGGGAGCTGTTTTTT	CASSVAGEGTGGELFF
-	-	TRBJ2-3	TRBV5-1	TGCGCCAGCAGCTTGACGGGAGAGACAGATACGCAGTATTTT	CASSLTGETDTQYF
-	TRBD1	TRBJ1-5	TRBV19	TGTGCCAGTAGTTTTAGGACAGGGGACCCCTATAGCAATCAGCCCCAGCATTTT	CASSFRTGDPYSNQPQHF
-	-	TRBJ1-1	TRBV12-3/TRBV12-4	TGTGCCAGCAGTTTATCTCAGGCTACTGAAGCTTTCTTT	CASSLSQATEAFF
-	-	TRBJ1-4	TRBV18	TGTGCCAGCTCGCCAAGTCGACAGGTGAATGAAAAACTGTTTTTT	CASSPSRQVNEKLFF
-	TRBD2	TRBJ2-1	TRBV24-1	TGTGCCACCAGTGATCGGCTAGCGGGAGGGCTTAATGAGCAGTTCTTC	CATSDRLAGGLNEQFF
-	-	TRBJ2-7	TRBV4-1	TGCGCCAGCAGCCAAGAACTTGAGGCTAGTACGTCCTACGAGCAGTACTTC	CASSQELEASTSYEQYF
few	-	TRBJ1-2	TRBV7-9	TGTGCCAGCAGCTTCGGGTCCTATGGCTACACCTTC	CASSFGSYGYTF
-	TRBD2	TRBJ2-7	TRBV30	TGTGCCTGGACGCGGGAGGGGAGCTTCGACGAGCAGTACTTC	CAWTREGSFDEQYF
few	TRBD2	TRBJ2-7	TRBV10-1	TGCGCCAGCAGTGAGGGACTAGCGGGAGTAAGTGAGCAGTACTTC	CASSEGLAGVSEQYF
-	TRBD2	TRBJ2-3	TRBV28	TGTGCCAGCAGACGGCACCTCGGACTAGCGGGGCCGGCAGATACGCAGTATTTT	CASRRHLGLAGPADTQYF
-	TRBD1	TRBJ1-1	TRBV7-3	TGTGCCAGCAGCTTAATGCCAGGGGGGATGAGCACTGAAGCTTTCTTT	CASSLMPGGMSTEAFF
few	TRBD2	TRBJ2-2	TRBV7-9	TGTGCCAGCAGCCGCGGGGGAGCGGGAACCGGGGAGCTGTTTTTT	CASSRGGAGTGELFF
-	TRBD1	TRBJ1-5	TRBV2	TGTGCCAGCTCCGGGACAGGCTTAAATCAGCCCCAGCATTTT	CASSGTGLNQPQHF
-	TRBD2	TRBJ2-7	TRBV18	TGTGCCAGCTCACCACTAGCGGGAGCCTACGAGCAGTACTTC	CASSPLAGAYEQYF
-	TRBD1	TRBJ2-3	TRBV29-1	TGCAGCGTTGGGTCCACCAGGGGGCTAGACACAGATACGCAGTATTTT	CSVGSTRGLDTDTQYF
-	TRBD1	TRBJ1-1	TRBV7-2	TGTGCCAGCAGCTATGACAGGGGGCGGGGTACTGAAGCTTTCTTT	CASSYDRGRGTEAFF
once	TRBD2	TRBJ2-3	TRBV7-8	TGTGCCAGCAGCTTACGGGGGAGGCGTGCGGGAGGTGTTTTTGGCACAGATACGCAGTATTTT	CASSLRGRRAGGVFGTDTQYF
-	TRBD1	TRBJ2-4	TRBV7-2	TGTGCCAGCAGCGAACAGACAGGGGCCAAAAACATTCAGTACTTC	CASSEQTGAKNIQYF
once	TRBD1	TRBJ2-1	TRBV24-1	TGTGCCACCAGTGATCAGACAGGGTCGGAGTACAATGAGCAGTTCTTC	CATSDQTGSEYNEQFF
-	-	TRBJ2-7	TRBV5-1	TGCGCCAGCAGCTCTACACAGGGCCCAAACGAGCAGTACTTC	CASSSTQGPNEQYF
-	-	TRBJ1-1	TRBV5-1	TGCGCCAGCAGCCCAACTGGCAGGGTTCGTGGTGAAGCTTTCTTT	CASSPTGRVRGEAFF
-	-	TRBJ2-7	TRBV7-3	TGTGCCAGCAGCTTAGAGACAGCCGCCTACGAAGAGCAGTACTTC	CASSLETAAYEEQYF
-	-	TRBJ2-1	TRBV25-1	TGTGCCAGCCAAGTAGCCTACAATGAGCAGTTCTTC	CASQVAYNEQFF
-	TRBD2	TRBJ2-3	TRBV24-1	TGTGCCACCAGTGATCTAGCGGGAGACTACACAGATACGCAGTATTTT	CATSDLAGDYTDTQYF
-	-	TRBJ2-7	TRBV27	TGTGCCAGCAGCCTCCGAGCGGCGGGGGAGCAGTACTTC	CASSLRAAGEQYF
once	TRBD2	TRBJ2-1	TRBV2	TGTGCCAGCACATCGGGACTAGCCCACAATGAGCAGTTCTTC	CASTSGLAHNEQFF
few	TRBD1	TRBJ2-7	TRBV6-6	TGTGCCAGCAGTTACCCGAAGGGGACAGGGGCCTACGAGCAGTACTTC	CASSYPKGTGAYEQYF
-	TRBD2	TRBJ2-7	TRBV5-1	TGCGCCAGCAGCTTGGGACTAGCGGGACCTACCGAGCAGTACTTC	CASSLGLAGPTEQYF
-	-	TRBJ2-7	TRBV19	TGTGCCAGTAGTCCCGCAGGGGTTTACGAGCAGTACTTC	CASSPAGVYEQYF
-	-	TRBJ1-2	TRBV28	TGTGCCAGCGGGTCAGGGGCCACCTATGGCTACACCTTC	CASGSGATYGYTF
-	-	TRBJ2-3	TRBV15	TGTGCCACCAGCCCCCGGGACTCCACTACGCAGTATTTT	CATSPRDSTTQYF
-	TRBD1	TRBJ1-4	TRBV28	TGTGCCAGCAGTTCAGGGGGAAAAGAGGAAAAACTGTTTTTT	CASSSGGKEEKLFF
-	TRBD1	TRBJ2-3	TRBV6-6	TGTGCCAGCAGTTATAAAGTGGACAGGGGGAAAGATACGCAGTATTTT	CASSYKVDRGKDTQYF
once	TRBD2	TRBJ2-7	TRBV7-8	TGTGCCAGCAGCCCAATAATGGGACTACATTACGAGCAGTACTTC	CASSPIMGLHYEQYF
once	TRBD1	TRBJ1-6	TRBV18	TGTGCCAGCTCGCAAACAGGACAGGGGGTTAATTCACCCCTCCACTTT	CASSQTGQGVNSPLHF
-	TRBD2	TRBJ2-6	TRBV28	TGTGCCGGGGGAGGGTCTGGGGCCAACGTCCTGACTTTC	CAGGGSGANVLTF
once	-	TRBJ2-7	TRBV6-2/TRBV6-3	TGTGCCAGCAGTTATCCAATCGGACGGGAGAACTACGAGCAGTACTTC	CASSYPIGRENYEQYF
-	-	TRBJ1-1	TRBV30	TGTGCCTGGGTCCCCTCAGGCCGAACTGAAGCTTTCTTT	CAWVPSGRTEAFF
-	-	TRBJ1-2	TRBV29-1	TGCAGCGTTGAGGCAGCTAACTATGGCTACACCTTC	CSVEAANYGYTF
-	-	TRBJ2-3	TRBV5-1	TGCGCCAGCAGCTTGGACATCTCCACAGATACGCAGTATTTT	CASSLDISTDTQYF
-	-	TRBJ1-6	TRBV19	TGTGCCAGTAGTATCCAGACACCTGCTTATAATTCACCCCTCCACTTT	CASSIQTPAYNSPLHF
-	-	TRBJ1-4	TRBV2	TGTGCCAGCACAGCAACTAATGAAAAACTGTTTTTT	CASTATNEKLFF